This is a list of T cell receptor beta chains from one sample in a study of siplizumab effects on memory and regulatory T cells. This table comes from immunoSEQ multiplex PCR, and its TCRdb copy is limited to in-frame clones, with some not included. Of roughly 100,000 clones detected, about 93% appear once; the ten largest clones hold about 1.1%. The sample comprised CD4+ T cells sorted from blood. Source of these receptors: a human donor in good health. CDR3s include the opening cysteine and the closing phenylalanine or tryptophan. D genes are given only for firm matches. A row's size may be missing; if present it is once, few, many or a size class.

V | D | size | CDR3
TRBV5-1 | - | - | CASSLVGGSYEQYF
TRBV13 | TRBD1 | - | CASSDQGALRNEQFF
TRBV7-3 | - | - | CASSSSDTQYF
TRBV14 | TRBD1 | - | CASSRGQGRYEQYF
TRBV7-3 | TRBD2 | - | CASSPNRAGRNTGELFF
TRBV27 | - | - | CASRRAEGYSYEQYF
TRBV14 | - | - | CASSPGTPAYEQYF
TRBV4-1 | TRBD1 | - | CASSQDQGVSPYEQYF
TRBV27 | TRBD2 | - | CASSTLGGTSGRANSYEQYF
TRBV29-1 | - | - | CSVGDTNYGYTF
TRBV11-2 | TRBD1 | - | CASRMVQGGGELFF
TRBV6-1 | TRBD2 | once | CASMMRLASGTQYF
TRBV7-9 | TRBD2 | - | CASSLLSGSDTQYF
TRBV5-1 | - | - | CASSFRFDGELFF
TRBV7-8 | TRBD2 | - | CAVGGSNYYEQYF
TRBV18 | TRBD1 | - | CASSPSSTGDEQYF
TRBV19 | - | - | CASSTHGGHEQFF